These T cell receptor beta chains were read from a single sample in a study of cytomegalovirus exposure and HLA in healthy donors. Only in-frame clones appear in the TCRdb table, and some are missing; sequencing was by immunoSEQ multiplex PCR. The profile shows roughly 150,000 clones, about four fifths of them singletons. The sample was PBMCs. Source of these receptors: a man aged 30 to 39 in good health. The CDR3 runs from the conserved cysteine through the conserved F or W. A D gene is named only where the DNA matches it firmly. Clone size appears in some rows only: once, few, many, or a class for an expanded clone.

J | V | size | D | CDR3 | DNA
TRBJ2-6 | TRBV11-3 | NA | TRBD1 | CASSPLFGDRESSGANVLTF | TGTGCCAGCAGCCCCCTTTTCGGGGACAGGGAGAGCTCTGGGGCCAACGTCCTGACTTTC
TRBJ2-1 | TRBV25-1 | once | TRBD2 | CASSEVQGRGRSYNEQFF | TGTGCCAGCAGTGAAGTGCAGGGCCGCGGGAGGTCCTACAATGAGCAGTTCTTC
TRBJ2-3 | TRBV30 | once | NA | CAWTGADTQYF | TGTGCCTGGACGGGTGCAGATACGCAGTATTTT
TRBJ2-3 | TRBV5-4 | NA | NA | CASSPGGPGDTQYF | TGTGCCAGCAGCCCCGGAGGCCCAGGCGATACGCAGTATTTT
TRBJ2-1 | TRBV4-1 | NA | TRBD2 | CASSRMDSGKVGNEQFF | TGCGCCAGCAGTCGTATGGATAGCGGGAAGGTTGGCAATGAGCAGTTCTTC
TRBJ1-5 | TRBV4-3 | NA | NA | CASSQERGRGQPQHF | TGCGCCAGCAGCCAAGAAAGGGGAAGGGGACAGCCCCAGCATTTT
TRBJ2-7 | TRBV28 | NA | TRBD1 | CASSWTGNYEQYF | TGTGCCAGCAGTTGGACAGGGAACTACGAGCAGTACTTC
TRBJ2-5 | TRBV10-3 | once | TRBD2 | CAISAPVLRGRPGGTQYF | TGTGCCATCAGTGCCCCCGTCCTGCGCGGGAGACCGGGGGGGACCCAGTACTTC
TRBJ2-3 | TRBV27 | NA | NA | CASSPEGTDTQYF | TGTGCCAGCAGCCCGGAGGGCACAGATACGCAGTATTTT
TRBJ1-6 | TRBV7-9 | NA | TRBD1 | CASSRTGDSYNSPLHF | TGTGCCAGCAGCCGAACAGGGGACTCCTATAATTCACCCCTCCACTTT
TRBJ2-1 | TRBV15 | NA | TRBD2 | CATSIPGLEFGEQFF | TGTGCCACCAGCATACCGGGACTAGAATTCGGTGAGCAGTTCTTC
TRBJ2-7 | TRBV28 | NA | NA | CASSPSGTGTYEQYF | TGTGCCAGCAGTCCTTCCGGGACTGGGACCTACGAGCAGTACTTC
TRBJ2-3 | TRBV10-2 | NA | TRBD2 | CASVTGTSGIDTQYF | TGCGCCAGCGTGACCGGGACTAGTGGTATAGATACGCAGTATTTT
TRBJ2-1 | TRBV9 | NA | TRBD2 | CASSVGAVLGLAGGHEQFF | TGTGCCAGCAGCGTAGGGGCAGTTTTGGGACTAGCGGGAGGGCACGAGCAGTTCTTC
TRBJ2-1 | TRBV7-2 | NA | NA | CASSFNAAYNEQFF | TGTGCCAGCAGCTTCAACGCGGCCTACAATGAGCAGTTCTTC
TRBJ1-3 | TRBV6-1 | NA | TRBD1 | CANGQGTSGNTIYF | TGTGCCAACGGACAGGGAACCTCTGGAAACACCATATATTTT
TRBJ1-4 | TRBV6-1 | NA | NA | CASTPYVEEKLFF | TGTGCCAGCACCCCGTACGTTGAGGAAAAACTGTTTTTT
TRBJ1-5 | TRBV6-5 | NA | TRBD1 | CASSYGGQGGNQPQHF | TGTGCCAGCAGTTACGGCGGACAGGGAGGCAATCAGCCCCAGCATTTT
TRBJ2-1 | TRBV27 | few | TRBD2 | CASSLGLALYNEQFF | TGTGCCAGCAGTTTGGGACTAGCGCTTTACAATGAGCAGTTCTTC
TRBJ1-1 | TRBV11-2 | NA | TRBD1 | CASSRATGGTNTEAFF | TGTGCCAGCAGCCGGGCGACAGGGGGCACGAACACTGAAGCTTTCTTT
TRBJ2-1 | TRBV7-8 | NA | TRBD1 | CASSLGGQGLSSSYNEQFF | TGTGCCAGCAGCTTAGGGGGACAGGGGCTGAGCAGCTCCTACAATGAGCAGTTCTTC
TRBJ2-2 | TRBV29-1 | NA | TRBD1 | CSASETGGAPGTGELFF | TGCAGCGCGTCGGAGACAGGGGGCGCCCCGGGCACCGGGGAGCTGTTTTTT
TRBJ2-5 | TRBV25-1 | NA | NA | CASSEQGLLQYF | TGTGCCAGCAGTGAACAGGGGTTGTTACAGTACTTC
TRBJ1-1 | TRBV19 | NA | TRBD1 | CASSQWDRGGTEAFF | TGTGCCAGTAGTCAATGGGACAGGGGAGGGACTGAAGCTTTCTTT
TRBJ2-1 | TRBV18 | NA | TRBD2 | CASSPLMASGRARYQYNEQFF | TGTGCCAGCTCACCACTTATGGCTAGCGGGAGGGCCCGATATCAATACAATGAGCAGTTCTTC
TRBJ2-1 | TRBV7-9 | NA | TRBD2 | CASSRSGRDYNEQFF | TGTGCCAGCAGCCGTAGCGGGAGGGATTACAATGAGCAGTTCTTC
TRBJ2-7 | TRBV28 | NA | TRBD2 | CASRYPLADEQYF | TGTGCCAGCAGATATCCACTAGCGGACGAGCAGTACTTC
TRBJ2-3 | TRBV5-8 | NA | NA | CASSQQAGDTQYF | TGTGCCAGCAGCCAACAAGCGGGAGATACGCAGTATTTT
TRBJ1-2 | TRBV6-1 | NA | NA | CASSESREDYGYTF | TGTGCCAGCAGTGAATCGAGGGAAGACTATGGCTACACCTTC
TRBJ1-1 | TRBV28 | few | NA | CASSLITEAFF | TGTGCCAGCAGTTTAATAACTGAAGCTTTCTTT
TRBJ2-1 | TRBV19 | NA | TRBD2 | CASMRGLAGDSYNEQFF | TGTGCCAGTATGAGGGGACTAGCGGGAGACTCCTACAATGAGCAGTTCTTC
TRBJ2-1 | TRBV13 | NA | NA | CASSPGEGNEQFF | TGTGCCAGCAGCCCAGGGGAGGGAAATGAGCAGTTCTTC
TRBJ2-7 | TRBV11-2 | NA | NA | CASSLAGYEQYF | TGTGCCAGCAGCTTAGCGGGGTACGAGCAGTACTTC
TRBJ1-1 | TRBV27 | NA | TRBD1 | CASSRSRDRGTEAFF | TGTGCCAGCAGTAGGAGCAGGGACAGGGGAACTGAAGCTTTCTTT
TRBJ2-7 | TRBV6-1 | NA | TRBD2 | CAPIAGPPYEQYF | TGTGCTCCCATAGCGGGACCACCCTACGAGCAGTACTTC
TRBJ2-7 | TRBV7-2 | NA | NA | CASSLVKGTYEQYF | TGTGCCAGCAGCTTAGTTAAGGGGACCTACGAGCAGTACTTC
TRBJ2-5 | TRBV12-5 | NA | NA | CASGWQKETQYF | TGTGCTAGTGGTTGGCAGAAAGAGACCCAGTACTTC
TRBJ1-1 | TRBV7-9 | NA | TRBD1 | CSSSSPGGAFF | TGTTCCAGCAGCTCCCCAGGGGGAGCTTTCTTT
TRBJ2-1 | TRBV29-1 | NA | NA | CSVFSSYNEQFF | TGCAGCGTTTTTAGCTCCTACAATGAGCAGTTCTTC
TRBJ2-3 | TRBV4-1 | NA | TRBD2 | CASSQGRASGLDTQYF | TGCGCCAGCAGCCAAGGTAGGGCTAGCGGGTTAGATACGCAGTATTTT
TRBJ1-1 | TRBV19 | once | TRBD1 | CASSANRGRTEAFF | TGTGCCAGTAGTGCGAACAGGGGGAGGACTGAAGCTTTCTTT
TRBJ1-4 | TRBV9 | NA | TRBD1 | CASSRKTGRNEKLFF | TGTGCCAGCAGTCGAAAGACAGGGCGAAATGAAAAACTGTTTTTT
TRBJ2-7 | TRBV7-2 | NA | TRBD1 | CASSPRTGGPEEQYF | TGTGCCAGCAGCCCCCGGACAGGGGGGCCCGAAGAGCAGTACTTC
TRBJ2-3 | TRBV29-1 | once | NA | CSVEGGSGGDTQYF | TGCAGCGTTGAAGGAGGAAGCGGTGGAGATACGCAGTATTTT
TRBJ1-2 | TRBV15 | NA | NA | CATSRGGQSNYGYTF | TGTGCCACCAGCCGGGGGGGACAATCTAACTATGGCTACACCTTC
TRBJ2-2 | TRBV29-1 | NA | NA | CSVRDPPSTGELFF | TGCAGCGTTCGAGATCCCCCAAGCACCGGGGAGCTGTTTTTT
TRBJ2-5 | TRBV9 | NA | TRBD2 | CASSVAASGGSETQYF | TGTGCCAGCAGCGTAGCGGCTAGCGGAGGATCGGAGACCCAGTACTTC
TRBJ1-1 | TRBV27 | NA | TRBD1 | CASSGQGWTEAFF | TGTGCCAGCAGCGGACAGGGTTGGACTGAAGCTTTCTTT
TRBJ1-2 | TRBV11-3 | few | NA | CASSSGPRDGYTF | TGTGCCAGCAGCTCCGGGCCCAGGGATGGCTACACCTTC
TRBJ2-7 | TRBV9 | few | TRBD2 | CASSVDISGFYEQYF | TGTGCCAGCAGCGTAGATATTAGCGGGTTCTACGAGCAGTACTTC
TRBJ2-7 | TRBV2 | NA | NA | CASSESRSIDEQYF | TGTGCCAGCAGTGAGAGCAGGTCCATCGACGAGCAGTACTTC